This T cell receptor beta chain emerged from a study of T cell changes during pregnancy in multiple sclerosis. V was clipped by 4 bases and J by 1 base, with 17 bases between them. The CDR3 runs to 16 residues. Germline V gives CDR1 LNHDA, CDR2 SQIVND (reference sequence). Here immunoSEQ multiplex PCR was the method, and the copy in TCRdb shows in-frame clones only, minus some. The table shows tens of thousands of clones, with about 88% occurring only once. This clone appeared a few times. The input for sequencing was CD4+ T cells from peripheral blood mononuclear cells, taken in the third trimester of pregnancy. This receptor was identified in a female donor with multiple sclerosis, enrolled in a pregnancy study. The rearrangement links TRBV19 to TRBJ2-7, with D perhaps matching TRBD2 (7 bases). The CDR3 region is CASSNLGGGGSYEQYF. The CDR3 nucleotides are TGTGCCAGTAGTAACCTAGGGGGGGGCGGATCCTACGAGCAGTACTTC.